Included here is one T cell receptor (beta chain) sequence, with context. The data derive from a study of technical replicates of blood from a few donors. CDR1 LGHNA and CDR2 YSLEER come from the germline V gene. The CDR3 consists of 16 residues. Trimming removed 0 bases at V and 7 bases at J, with 16 bases between. Sequenced by immunoSEQ multiplex PCR; TCRdb stores in-frame clones only, minus some. The data show fewer than 100,000 clones, around 91% seen once. This clonotype was obtained from a human donor in good health. The sequencing input was T cells isolated from PBMCs. The rearrangement uses TRBV4-3 and TRBJ2-1, with a weak D call TRBD1 (6 bases). In DNA form, the CDR3 reads TGCGCCAGCAGCCAAGATTACCAGGGGAGATGGAATGAGCAGTTCTTC. Amino acid sequence: CASSQDYQGRWNEQFF.